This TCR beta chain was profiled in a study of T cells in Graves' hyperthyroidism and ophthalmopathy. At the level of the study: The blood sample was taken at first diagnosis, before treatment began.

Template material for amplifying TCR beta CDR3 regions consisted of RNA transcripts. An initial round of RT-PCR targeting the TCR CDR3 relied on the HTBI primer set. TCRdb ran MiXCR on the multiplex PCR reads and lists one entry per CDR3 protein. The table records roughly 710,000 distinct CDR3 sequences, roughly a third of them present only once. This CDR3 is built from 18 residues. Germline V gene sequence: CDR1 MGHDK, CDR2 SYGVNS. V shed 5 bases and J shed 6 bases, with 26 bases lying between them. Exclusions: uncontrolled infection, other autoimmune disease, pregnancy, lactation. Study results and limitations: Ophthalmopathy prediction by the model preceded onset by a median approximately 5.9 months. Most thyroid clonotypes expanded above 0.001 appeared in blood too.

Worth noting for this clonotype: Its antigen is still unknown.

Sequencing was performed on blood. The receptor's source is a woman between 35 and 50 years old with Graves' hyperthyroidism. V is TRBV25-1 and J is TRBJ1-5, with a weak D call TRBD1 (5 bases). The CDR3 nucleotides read TGTGCCAGCAGTATCTCCCCTACCCGGGACCGTCTACCTCAGCCCCAGCATTTT. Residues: CASSISPTRDRLPQPQHF. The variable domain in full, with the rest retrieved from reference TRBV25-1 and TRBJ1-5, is EADIYQTPRYLVIGTGKKITLECSQTMGHDKMYWYQQDPGMELHLIHYSYGVNSTEKGDLSSESTVSRIRTEHFPLTLESARPSHTSQYLCASSISPTRDRLPQPQHFGDGTRLSIL.